Presented here are 16 T cell receptor beta chains from one specimen sequenced in a study of molecular identifiers for immune sequencing clone quantification. A single record per CDR3 protein comes from TCRdb applying MiXCR to the PCR reads. The repertoire consists of about 640,000 distinct CDR3 sequences, with around 20% occurring once and the leading ten covering roughly 0.9%. The sequenced sample was naive CD8+ T cells from blood, with Jurkat cell RNA spiked in. Subset in this sample: FACS-sorted CD8+CD4-CCR7+CD45RA+ naive T cells. These receptors were collected from a human donor in good health. Some libraries in this study had Jurkat cell RNA spiked in.

This clonotype appeared a few times. The chain carries TRBV6-2 or TRBV6-3 and TRBJ2-7; no firm D call. The germline V and J ends were trimmed by 6 bases and 2 bases, with 14 bases remaining between them. Germline CDR1 is MNHEY and CDR2 is SVGEGT. The CDR3 loop spans 14 amino acids. The CDR3 loop reads CASSPVEIPYEQYF. The CDR3 bases are TGTGCCAGCAGCCCCGTAGAGATCCCCTACGAGCAGTACTTC.

J is TRBJ2-1 and V is TRBV11-2, with 9 positions matching TRBD2. The CDR3 runs 20 residues. V gave up 5 bases and J gave up 0 bases; unmatched junction bases: 17. The germline V gene has CDR1 SGHAT and CDR2 FQNNGV. Here the CDR3 reads CASSAYGGSSGASSYNEQFF. As DNA, the CDR3 is TGTGCCAGCAGCGCTTACGGGGGTTCTAGCGGGGCCAGCTCCTACAATGAGCAGTTCTTC.

V and J are TRBV7-2 and TRBJ2-3; 11 bases are shared with TRBD1. After removal of 5 bases from V and 8 bases from J, the junction contained 9 bases not matched to a gene. Germline V lookup: CDR1 SGHTA, CDR2 FQGNSA. CDR3 length: 15 residues. This chain's CDR3 is CASSLRTGGVGTQYF. For the CDR3, the DNA is TGTGCCAGCAGCCTTCGGACAGGGGGCGTAGGTACGCAGTATTTT.

This clonotype was counted many times. The chain combines TRBV7-9 with TRBJ2-3; possible D gene TRBD1, 5 bases. Germline loops: CDR1 SEHNR, CDR2 FQNEAQ (reference sequence). V was pared by 2 bases and J by 3 bases, with 12 bases between. The CDR3 sequence is 15 residues long. DNA of the CDR3: TGTGCCAGCAGCTTACCGGCAGGGTCGACAGATACGCAGTATTTT. Translated, it gives CASSLPAGSTDTQYF.

The V gene is TRBV19, the J gene TRBJ1-5; D is ambiguous. Trimming shortened V by 3 bases and J by 0 bases, and 12 bases separated the two germline ends. This CDR3 region has 16 residues. Germline CDR1 is LNHDA and CDR2 is SQIVND (reference sequence). This CDR3 is CASSILREYSNQPQHF. As DNA, the CDR3 is TGTGCCAGTAGTATCCTTAGGGAGTATAGCAATCAGCCCCAGCATTTT.

A word on this clonotype: A read error may produce the germline difference seen at one junction end. This sequence joins TRBV6-5 and TRBJ2-2; D may be TRBD2 (6 bases). The CDR3 contains 13 residues. Looked up from germline, CDR1 is MNHEY and CDR2 is SVGAGI. CDR3 sequence (DNA): TGTGCCAGCAGTTGGACTGCCACCGGGGGGCTGTTTTTT. Amino acids: CASSWTATGGLFF.

This clonotype came up many times. CDR3 in DNA: TGTGCCAGCAGCTATCTAGCGGGGGAGACCCAGTACTTC. This translates into CASSYLAGETQYF. The chain has TRBV7-2 and TRBJ2-5, with 9 bases aligning to TRBD2. V shed 4 bases and J 5 bases; nucleotides not matched to a gene: 2. The CDR3 consists of 13 residues. Per the germline V gene, CDR1 is SGHTA and CDR2 is FQGNSA.

As for this clonotype: This may be a read error, as it is one base from a much larger clone. This chain links TRBV7-2 with TRBJ2-7; the match to TRBD2 covers 7 bases. CDR3 length: 15 amino acids. Germline V gene sequence: CDR1 SGHTA, CDR2 FQGNSA. The V gene end was trimmed by 2 bases and the J gene end by 1 base; junction bases not matched to a gene: 5. The CDR3 loop is CASSLLAGESYEQYF. The CDR3 DNA is TGTGCCAGCAGCTTACTCGCGGGAGAATCCTACGAGCAGTACTTC.

This clonotype was counted between two and nine times. The junction departs from germline at one end; a sequencing error may be responsible. The chain employs TRBV4-1 and TRBJ2-5, with TRBD2 matching 9 bases. Germline V lookup: CDR1 MGHRA, CDR2 YSYEKL. This CDR3 region has 16 residues. The CDR3 DNA reads TGCGCCGGCAGCCTTTTAGCGGGGGAAACCCAAGAGACCCAGTACTTC. Protein product: CAGSLLAGETQETQYF.

Points on this clonotype: A much larger clone lies one base from this, so it may be a read error. The rearrangement links TRBV20-1 to TRBJ2-5; D gene unclear. The CDR3 sequence is 11 residues long. Deletions cut 6 bases from V and 5 bases from J, with 10 bases between. Looked up from germline, CDR1 is DFQATT and CDR2 is SNEGSKA (reference sequence). Here the CDR3 DNA reads TGCAGTGCCCCGGTGGTGGAGACCCAGTACTTC. Translating it yields CSAPVVETQYF.

To note about this clonotype: A read error may be the cause here, since a much bigger clone is one base away. V usage is TRBV4-3 and J usage is TRBJ1-5; D remains unclear. In germline, CDR1 is LGHNA, CDR2 YSLEER. This CDR3 spans 17 amino acids. The DNA of the CDR3 is TGCGCCAGCAGCCAAGATCGTTGGACCCAAGGGAGTCAGTCCCAGCATTTT. It translates to CASSQDRWTQGSQSQHF.

As for this clonotype: Just one base apart from a much larger clone, this may be a read error. This chain uses TRBV2 with TRBJ2-5, with D maybe TRBD2 (5 bases). V was trimmed by 4 bases and J by 5 bases, leaving 11 bases between them. The germline V gene encodes CDR1 SNHLY and CDR2 FYNNEI. The CDR3 length is 13 residues. This CDR3 is CASSVGVMETQYF. The DNA of the CDR3 is TGTGCCAGCAGTGTCGGGGTAATGGAGACCCAGTACTTC.

This clonotype was counted between two and nine times. This sequence joins TRBV6-6 and TRBJ1-1; D is undetermined. Between the trimmed V and J ends, which lost 4 bases and 4 bases, there was a span of 10 bases. Per germline, CDR1 MNHNY and CDR2 SVGAGI (reference sequence). The length of the CDR3 is 13 residues. CDR3 nucleotide sequence: TGTGCCAGCAGTTTTGAGGGTACCACTGAAGCTTTCTTT. Translated: CASSFEGTTEAFF.

Notes on this clonotype: Possible read error: a much larger clone is one base away. The CDR3 here is CASSPAGTYPPYNEQFF. CDR3 nucleotides: TGTGCCAGCAGTCCAGCCGGGACCTATCCGCCCTACAATGAGCAGTTCTTC. The chain combines TRBV27 with TRBJ2-1, with D possibly being TRBD1 or TRBD2 (5 bases each). There are 17 residues in the CDR3. Trimming removed 5 bases at V and 2 bases at J, with 19 bases between. Germline V gene lookup returns CDR1 MNHEY and CDR2 SMNVEV (reference sequence).

This clonotype was recorded many times. The chain links TRBV3-1 to TRBJ1-1, with 8 bases matching TRBD1. Germline-derived CDR1 and CDR2 are LGHDT and YNNKEL (reference sequence). V was clipped by 4 bases and J by 1 base; unmatched bases: 8. This CDR3 comprises 16 residues. In nucleotides, the CDR3 is TGTGCCAGCAGCCTAGGGACAGGTTCTTGGAACACTGAAGCTTTCTTT. Its translation: CASSLGTGSWNTEAFF.

On this clonotype itself: Given the absence of the conserved phenylalanine or tryptophan at the CDR3 end, a read error is likely. The chain is built from TRBV12-3 or TRBV12-4 and TRBJ2-7, with 11 bases fitting TRBD1. J lost 4 bases, V lost 4 bases, and 3 bases had no gene match. This CDR3 is 14 amino acids long. CDR3 residues: CASSSGTGGYEQYI. CDR3 in DNA: TGTGCCAGCAGTTCCGGGACAGGGGGTTACGAGCAGTACATC.